The 23 T cell receptor beta chains reported below all come from one sample, sequenced in a study of CD8+CD57+ T cells in acquired aplastic anemia (dated by TCRdb to 2017 to 2018). Sequenced using an Illumina HiSeq 2000. Genomic DNA served as template for TCR beta VDJ combination and CDR3 sequence profiling. TCRdb's own reprocessing of the public reads used fastp at Q25 and MiXCR and kept productive beta chains. Rows with one shared CDR3 protein collapse into an entry with the most common genes and DNA. Counted in this sample were 130,000 or so distinct CDR3 sequences; more than 35% of them appeared once. 8% to 9.5% of the sample is held by the ten biggest clonotypes. The sample taken for sequencing was sorted CD4+, CD8+, or CD8+CD57+ T cells (not recorded which) from PBMCs. Receptor source: a human donor in good health, serving as a control.

The sample holds many counts of this clonotype. V usage is TRBV10-3 and J usage is TRBJ2-3; 8 bases fit TRBD1. J lost 5 bases, V lost 4 bases, and 14 bases had no gene match. CDR1 and CDR2 (germline): ENHRY, SYGVKD. The CDR3 consists of 17 residues. The CDR3 protein is CAISAVWGTGKIDTQYF. CDR3 in DNA: TGTGCCATCAGTGCAGTGTGGGGGACAGGTAAAATAGATACGCAGTATTTT.

The chain has TRBV15 and TRBJ2-7; 7 bases map to TRBD1. J gave up 1 base and V 8 bases, and 5 bases lay outside the gene matches. Germline CDR1 reads LNHNV; CDR2 reads YYDKDF (reference sequence). The CDR3 consists of 13 residues. Here the CDR3 reads CATGQDRSYEQYF. The DNA for the CDR3 is TGTGCCACCGGACAGGACAGGTCCTACGAGCAGTACTTC.

The table lists this clonotype with a few counts. One junction end does not reproduce the germline sequence, and a read error may be involved. The chain uses TRBV27 and TRBJ2-7, with D perhaps TRBD2 (6 bases). Germline-derived CDR1 and CDR2 are MNHEY and SMNVEV (reference sequence). This CDR3 is built from 16 residues. CDR3 sequence reads: CAGSFSRGARSYEQYF. The CDR3 coding sequence is TGTGCCGGCAGTTTTTCTCGCGGGGCTCGTTCCTACGAGCAGTACTTC.

The rearrangement links TRBV5-1 to TRBJ1-1; 11 bases are shared with TRBD1. There are 17 residues in the CDR3. Germline loops: CDR1 SGHRS, CDR2 YFSETQ. V gave up 4 bases and J gave up 2 bases; unmatched junction bases: 10. The CDR3 DNA reads TGCGCCAGCAGCCAACCTAAGGGACAGGGGGTAAACACTGAAGCTTTCTTT. This encodes CASSQPKGQGVNTEAFF.

Worth noting for this clonotype: At one end the junction does not follow the germline gene, possibly because of a read error. The chain uses TRBV29-1 and TRBJ2-3; the match to TRBD2 covers 9 bases. This CDR3 has 16 residues. Germline CDR1 SQVTM, CDR2 ANQGSEA. The CDR3 coding sequence is TGCAGCGTCGAAGGTGGGATTAGCGGGAGTTCAGATACGCAGTATTTT. Protein: CSVEGGISGSSDTQYF.

This clonotype was picked up one time. This could be a read error, since a much larger clone is one nucleotide away. The chain links TRBV6-1 to TRBJ1-1; weak D call: TRBD1 (6 bases). There are 13 residues in the CDR3. The germline V gene has CDR1 MNHNS and CDR2 SASEGT. CDR3 coding DNA: TGTGCCAGCAGTGTTAAGTGGGACACTGGAGCTTTCTTT. This translates into CASSVKWDTGAFF.

This clonotype was observed a few times. In DNA, the CDR3 is TGTGCCTGGAGGAAAATCAGACGGGAAAAGAACACTGAAGCTTTCTTT. Translated, it gives CAWRKIRREKNTEAFF. The chain joins TRBV30 to TRBJ1-1; D is ambiguous. This CDR3 region has 16 residues. The germline V gene encodes CDR1 GTSNPN and CDR2 SVGIG (reference sequence). V was shortened by 3 bases and J by 1 base, with 18 bases between the two germline ends.

This chain links TRBV7-2 with TRBJ2-7, with TRBD1 identical over 7 bases. This CDR3 is 15 amino acids long. Trimming cost V 6 bases and J 2 bases; bases outside gene matches: 10. Looked up from germline, CDR1 is SGHTA and CDR2 is FQGNSA. The CDR3 here is CASSARRDRAYEQYF. The CDR3 bases are TGTGCCAGCAGTGCTAGAAGGGACAGAGCCTACGAGCAGTACTTC.

CDR3 sequence (DNA): TGTGCCACCAGCAGAGAAGGGGGGGCTGGAAACACCATATATTTT. Protein product: CATSREGGAGNTIYF. This rearrangement joins TRBV15 to TRBJ1-3, with D possibly matching TRBD1 (6 bases). Germline lookup yields CDR1 LNHNV and CDR2 YYDKDF (reference sequence). This CDR3 is 15 amino acids long. Trimming cost V 0 bases and J 2 bases, with 8 bases left between them.

Ten or more counts support this clonotype. This chain connects TRBV5-1 to TRBJ2-7; D is perhaps TRBD2 (6 bases). Germline values: CDR1 SGHRS, CDR2 YFSETQ. V gave up 0 bases and J gave up 0 bases, with 13 bases separating them. The CDR3 extends over 16 amino acids. The CDR3 DNA is TGCGCCAGCAGCTTGGAGGGGCGCGGGGCCTCCTACGAGCAGTACTTC. Residues: CASSLEGRGASYEQYF.

The J gene is TRBJ2-3, the V gene TRBV30; no clear D gene. Per germline, CDR1 GTSNPN and CDR2 SVGIG (reference sequence). V lost 1 base, J lost 2 bases, and 10 bases lay in between. The CDR3 runs to 14 residues. The CDR3: CAWSASSSTDTQYF. The CDR3 DNA sequence: TGTGCCTGGAGTGCCAGTTCCTCCACAGATACGCAGTATTTT.

This clonotype appeared a few times. The chain couples TRBV24-1 to TRBJ2-1, with 10 nucleotides matching TRBD2. The V segment lost 9 bases and the J segment 10 bases; nucleotides outside the gene matches: 11. This CDR3 spans 14 amino acids. Per germline, CDR1 KGHDR and CDR2 SFDVKD. In DNA, the CDR3 is TGTGCCACCGAAGCTAGCGGGGGCCCCCAAGAGCAGTTCTTC. Translation gives CATEASGGPQEQFF.

The J gene is TRBJ1-2, the V gene TRBV7-2; no reliable D call. The CDR3 sequence is 13 residues long. Germline V gene lookup returns CDR1 SGHTA and CDR2 FQGNSA. V dropped 4 bases and J dropped 2 bases, with 8 bases sitting between them. The CDR3, as DNA: TGTGCCAGCAGCTCAGGCCGGAACTATGGCTACACCTTC. Protein product: CASSSGRNYGYTF.

Notes on this clonotype: This may be a read error: a much more frequent sequence differs by one nucleotide. The chain employs TRBV3-1 and TRBJ2-3, with D unresolved. The CDR3 is 14 residues long. V was shortened by 5 bases and J by 2 bases, with 11 bases between the two germline ends. Germline V gene data show CDR1 as LGHDT and CDR2 as YNNKEL (reference sequence). As DNA, the CDR3 is TGTGCCAGCAGCTCCATGACGGACACAGATACGCAGTATTTT. This gives the protein CASSSMTDTDTQYF.

The gene calls are TRBV25-1 and TRBJ1-2; D remains unclear. Germline-derived CDR1 and CDR2 are MGHDK and SYGVNS. The V end lost 2 bases, the J end lost 7 bases, and 17 bases lay between the germline ends. The length of the CDR3 is 15 residues. The CDR3 loop reads CASSEHTNRLVGYTF. The CDR3 bases are TGTGCCAGCAGTGAACACACCAACAGACTGGTTGGCTACACCTTC.

Points on this clonotype: Since a much larger clone is just one base distant, this may be a read error. This chain joins TRBV6-5 and TRBJ1-1, with D possibly matching TRBD1 (5 bases). This CDR3 has 14 amino acids. With 8 bases removed from V and 11 bases from J, the gap between germline ends came to 24 bases. CDR1 MNHEY and CDR2 SVGAGI come from the germline V gene. CDR3 nucleotide sequence: TGTGCCAGCGGTGAAACCCCGACAGCCCTGAACGCTTTCTTT. Amino acid sequence: CASGETPTALNAFF.

In its sample, this clonotype was seen a few times. The chain uses TRBV3-1 and TRBJ2-5; TRBD2 matches at 7 bases. This CDR3 has 18 residues. Germline loops: CDR1 LGHDT, CDR2 YNNKEL (reference sequence). Trimming took 1 base from V and 2 from J; bases not matched to a gene: 13. The DNA of the CDR3 is TGTGCCAGCAGCCAAGCCTCCGTGGTGCGGGAGAAACAAGAGACCCAGTACTTC. It is translated as CASSQASVVREKQETQYF.

The CDR3 DNA is TGTGCCAGCAGCCGAGGGCCGGGGGGAACAGATACGCAGTATTTT. The encoded protein is CASSRGPGGTDTQYF. This chain links TRBV3-1 with TRBJ2-3, with TRBD2 matching over 7 bases. V dropped 4 bases and J dropped 3; count of bases not matched to a gene: 7. Germline V gene sequence: CDR1 LGHDT, CDR2 YNNKEL (reference sequence). The CDR3 loop spans 15 amino acids.

J is TRBJ1-6 and V is TRBV12-3 or TRBV12-4; possibly TRBD1 for D (5 bases). The CDR3 extends over 15 amino acids. Trimming took 5 bases from V and 7 from J, leaving 15 bases between them. Here the CDR3 DNA reads TGTGCCAGCAGTGAACCGGTCGGACAAAATTCACCCCTCCACTTT. Translating gives CASSEPVGQNSPLHF.

A note on this clonotype: This may stem from a read error, because a much larger clone lies one nucleotide away. The gene calls are TRBV7-9 and TRBJ1-1; TRBD1 agrees at 9 bases. Losses at the gene ends were 5 bases for V and 4 bases for J; bases not matched to a gene: 11. The germline gives CDR1 SEHNR, CDR2 FQNEAQ (reference sequence). CDR3 length: 16 amino acids. The CDR3 spells CASSPKATGGGTEAFF. The CDR3 DNA is TGTGCCAGCAGCCCCAAAGCGACAGGGGGTGGCACTGAAGCTTTCTTT. The whole variable domain, filled in from reference TRBV7-9 and TRBJ1-1, reads DTGVSQNPRHKITKRGQNVTFRCDPISEHNRLYWYRQTLGQGPEFLTYFQNEAQLEKSRLLSDRFSAERPKGSFSTLEIQRTEQGDSAMYLCASSPKATGGGTEAFFGQGTRLTVV.

This clonotype showed up many times. The chain is built from TRBV20-1 and TRBJ2-3; D is ambiguous. Between the trimmed V and J ends, which lost 0 bases and 4 bases, there was a span of 11 bases. CDR1 DFQATT and CDR2 SNEGSKA come from the germline V gene (reference sequence). This CDR3 contains 14 residues. CDR3 DNA sequence: TGCAGTGCTAGAGATCCCGGGCTAGCAGATACGCAGTATTTT. This translates into CSARDPGLADTQYF.

The chain couples TRBV5-1 to TRBJ2-2, with 7 bases that match TRBD2. The J segment lost 1 base and the V segment lost 5 bases, leaving 5 bases of the junction unmatched. The CDR3 has 15 amino acids. Germline V gives CDR1 SGHRS, CDR2 YFSETQ. For the CDR3, the DNA is TGCGCCAGCAGTTTGTCTAGCGGGAACACCGGGGAGCTGTTTTTT. It encodes CASSLSSGNTGELFF.

This clonotype was detected ten times or more. The chain has TRBV29-1 and TRBJ2-5; D is unresolved. Trimming took 6 bases from V and 5 from J, leaving 16 bases between them. Per germline, CDR1 SQVTM and CDR2 ANQGSEA. The CDR3 runs to 13 residues. CDR3 in amino acids: CSVMTVFGETQYF. Here the CDR3 DNA reads TGCAGCGTCATGACGGTGTTCGGGGAGACCCAGTACTTC.